This T cell receptor (beta chain) was sequenced in a study of T cell responses to AZD1222 COVID-19 vaccine. Concerning this clone: Its antigen remains unknown.

Repertoires were generated with immunoSEQ multiplex PCR, while TCRdb's copy carries only in-frame clones and drops some. The repertoire consists of around 270,000 clones, with 94% occurring once and the leading ten covering 0.55%. The study pooled second doses at about 4 or about 12 weeks. Study findings and constraints: Targeting of unmutated variant regions was reportedly seen in nearly half of spike-specific TCRs.

Germline lookup yields CDR1 SNHLY and CDR2 FYNNEI. Trimming removed 2 bases at V and 2 bases at J, with 10 bases between. The CDR3 is made up of 14 amino acids. The rearrangement links TRBV2 to TRBJ2-7, with D perhaps TRBD1 (5 bases). This sample comprised peripheral blood, obtained 28 days after the second AZD1222 dose. This sequence originates from an adult who received the AZD1222 COVID-19 vaccine. In DNA form, the CDR3 reads TGTGCCAGCAGTGAAACCAGGGTGGCCTACGAGCAGTACTTC. It codes for CASSETRVAYEQYF.